Each of the 5 T cell receptor beta chains below was sequenced from the same sample in a study of regulatory T cells in long-lasting Graves disease. The TCR beta library used iRepertoire HTBI primers with Arm-PCR amplification of CDR3. TCRdb ran MiXCR on the multiplex PCR reads and lists one entry per CDR3 protein. The repertoire holds fewer than 450,000 distinct CDR3 sequences, with under 25% as singletons. Time point denoted: persistent/refractory GD, antithyroid drugs over 5 years with positive TRAb. PBMC RNA was the source of the TCR library. Sequenced material: peripheral blood mononuclear cells (PBMCs), taken when the disease was refractory, from a patient treated with antithyroid drugs. The receptors here all came from a female donor with Graves disease.

This clonotype was detected ten times or more. The chain carries TRBV6-1 and TRBJ1-5, with 7 bases lining up with TRBD1. This CDR3 region has 13 residues. J gave up 4 bases and V 10 bases, and 7 bases lay outside the gene matches. Germline-derived CDR1 and CDR2 are MNHNS and SASEGT. This CDR3 is CANRQGTNQPQHF. CDR3 DNA sequence: TGTGCCAACAGACAGGGAACTAATCAGCCCCAGCATTTT.

V gene TRBV6-9 combines with J gene TRBJ1-1; D gene ambiguous. Trimming took 3 bases from V and 0 from J, leaving 8 bases between them. Looked up from germline, CDR1 is MNHGY and CDR2 is SVAAGI. The CDR3 has 14 amino acids. The CDR3 is CASSYTTLNTEAFF. The CDR3 bases are TGTGCCAGCAGTTACACCACACTGAACACTGAAGCTTTCTTT.

The gene calls are TRBV7-2 and TRBJ1-6; 7 bases map to TRBD1. The germline V gene has CDR1 SGHTA and CDR2 FQGNSA. Trimming cost V 2 bases and J 0 bases; bases outside gene matches: 19. The CDR3 is 22 residues long. Here the CDR3 reads CASSLIIGWDSQGNSYNSPLHF. In nucleotides, the CDR3 is TGTGCCAGCAGCTTAATCATTGGGTGGGACAGCCAAGGGAACTCCTATAATTCACCCCTCCACTTT.

This clonotype was recorded many times. The chain recombines TRBV20-1 with TRBJ1-5, with no clear D. The CDR3 totals 12 residues. V dropped 1 base and J dropped 6 bases, with 7 bases sitting between them. Germline V lookup: CDR1 DFQATT, CDR2 SNEGSKA (reference sequence). CDR3 protein: CSARGSGQPQHF. The CDR3 DNA follows: TGCAGTGCTAGAGGTTCGGGTCAGCCCCAGCATTTT.

In this sample, this clonotype turned up many times. This sequence joins TRBV12-3 or TRBV12-4 and TRBJ1-1, with a tentative D call TRBD1 (6 bases). The CDR3 spans 13 residues. The V end lost 6 bases, the J end lost 7 bases, and 15 bases lay between the germline ends. The CDR3 DNA follows: TGTGCCAGCAGACCGACAGGAACAAGTGAAGCTTTCTTT. Translating gives CASRPTGTSEAFF.